The 17 T cell receptor beta chains presented below share a single source sample, sequenced in a study of CD8 T cells in Susac syndrome. Random hexamers primed reverse transcription of about 0.45 to 1 ug RNA. TCRdb ran MiXCR on the immunoSEQ multiplex PCR reads and lists one entry per CDR3 protein. Here the sample spans a few hundred thousand distinct CDR3 sequences, approximately 92% being singletons. Sequencing used CD4+ T cells from PBMCs. Receptors were obtained from a human donor with multiple sclerosis.

J is TRBJ2-5 and V is TRBV29-1, with D possibly being TRBD1 (7 bases). CDR3 length: 13 amino acids. Trimming took 6 bases from V and 2 from J, leaving 13 bases between them. Germline CDR1 reads SQVTM; CDR2 reads ANQGSEA. The CDR3 loop is CSVQQGTQETQYF. The CDR3 nucleotides read TGCAGCGTCCAACAGGGGACTCAAGAGACCCAGTACTTC.

This chain joins TRBV12-3 or TRBV12-4 and TRBJ1-5, with D perhaps matching TRBD1 (5 bases). Trimming pared 3 bases from V and 2 bases from J, leaving 14 bases between. The CDR3 consists of 16 residues. The CDR3 DNA follows: TGTGCCAGCAGTTTGGCTTTAGGAGGGGGCAATCAGCCCCAGCATTTT. It is translated as CASSLALGGGNQPQHF.

The chain is built from TRBV18 and TRBJ1-1, with TRBD1 identical over 10 bases. Germline CDR1 reads KGHSH; CDR2 reads LQKENI. Germline trimming cut 3 bases from V and 4 bases from J; bases unmatched to any gene: 8. The CDR3 totals 16 residues. CDR3 sequence reads: CASSPGPGTGATEAFF. The CDR3 nucleotides read TGTGCCAGCTCACCGGGCCCCGGGACAGGGGCCACTGAAGCTTTCTTT.

This clonotype has just one count. V is TRBV20-1 and J is TRBJ1-5; D unresolved. CDR3 length: 14 amino acids. The germline V gene encodes CDR1 DFQATT and CDR2 SNEGSKA (reference sequence). V lost 6 bases, J lost 1 base, and 13 bases lay in between. In DNA, the CDR3 is TGCAGTGCCAAGATAGCGGTCAGCAATCAGCCCCAGCATTTT. Protein product: CSAKIAVSNQPQHF.

The gene calls are TRBV2 and TRBJ2-7; D is unresolved. Per germline, CDR1 SNHLY and CDR2 FYNNEI. Trimming pared 4 bases from V and 2 bases from J, leaving 6 bases between. The CDR3 has 12 residues. CDR3 in amino acids: CASSVGAYEQYF. The CDR3 bases are TGTGCCAGCAGTGTGGGTGCCTACGAGCAGTACTTC. Using reference TRBV2 and TRBJ2-7 for the parts outside the CDR3, the full variable domain is EPEVTQTPSHQVTQMGQEVILRCVPISNHLYFYWYRQILGQKVEFLVSFYNNEISEKSEIFDDQFSVERPDGSNFTLKIRSTKLEDSAMYFCASSVGAYEQYFGPGTRLTVT.

This chain links TRBV12-3 or TRBV12-4 with TRBJ1-4; 7 positions match TRBD1. This CDR3 comprises 15 residues. V trimming: 5 bases; J trimming: 8 bases; junction bases outside the gene matches: 11. The DNA for the CDR3 is TGTGCCAGCAGTAACTGGGGGCAGGGGGACGAAAAACTGTTTTTT. It yields the protein CASSNWGQGDEKLFF.

The CDR3 DNA is TGTGCCAGCAGCTTGGGGACAGGACGCACAGATACGCAGTATTTT. Its protein product is CASSLGTGRTDTQYF. The chain recombines TRBV5-4 with TRBJ2-3; 7 bases map to TRBD1. Germline CDR1 SGHNT, CDR2 YYREEE (reference sequence). This CDR3 comprises 15 residues. The V gene end was trimmed by 0 bases and the J gene end by 1 base; junction bases not matched to a gene: 2.

The table lists this clonotype with a count of one. DNA of the CDR3: TGTGCCAGCAGCCCAGGCCGTACCTACGAGCAGTACGTC. It yields the protein CASSPGRTYEQYV. V and J are TRBV6-2 or TRBV6-3 and TRBJ2-7; the D is unclear. Trimming pared 6 bases from V and 2 bases from J, leaving 11 bases between. CDR1 and CDR2 (germline): MNHEY, SVGEGT. The CDR3 length is 13 residues.

This chain connects TRBV27 to TRBJ1-5; TRBD1 agrees at 11 bases. CDR3 length: 16 amino acids. Germline CDR1 reads MNHEY; CDR2 reads SMNVEV (reference sequence). V shed 5 bases and J 1 base; nucleotides not matched to a gene: 4. The CDR3 bases are TGTGCCAGCAGTCCGGACAGGGGGCGGAGCAATCAGCCCCAGCATTTT. This gives the protein CASSPDRGRSNQPQHF.

The J gene is TRBJ2-6, the V gene TRBV13; TRBD1 aligns across 9 bases. Germline CDR1 is PRHDT and CDR2 is FYEKMQ (reference sequence). Trimming at V came to 0 bases and at J to 1 base, leaving 1 base not matched to a gene. The length of the CDR3 is 17 residues. The DNA for the CDR3 is TGTGCCAGCAGCTTAGGACAGGGGGCATCTGGGGCCAACGTCCTGACTTTC. This codes for CASSLGQGASGANVLTF.

V is TRBV11-2 and J is TRBJ2-7; 8 bases match TRBD1. V lost 5 bases, J lost 2 bases, and 8 bases stayed unmatched. Germline values: CDR1 SGHAT, CDR2 FQNNGV. CDR3 length equals 15 residues. In nucleotides, the CDR3 is TGTGCCAGCAGCCAAACAGGGGGAGTTCCCTACGAGCAGTACTTC. Encoded protein: CASSQTGGVPYEQYF. Together with reference TRBV11-2 and TRBJ2-7, the CDR3 gives the full variable domain: EAGVAQSPRYKIIEKRQSVAFWCNPISGHATLYWYQQILGQGPKLLIQFQNNGVVDDSQLPKDRFSAERLKGVDSTLKIQPAKLEDSAVYLCASSQTGGVPYEQYFGPGTRLTVT.

The chain links TRBV9 to TRBJ2-5, with a weak D call TRBD2 (5 bases). CDR1 and CDR2 (germline): SGDLS, YYNGEE. The CDR3 is 15 residues long. Trimming removed 0 bases from V and 2 bases from J, with 11 bases in between. The CDR3 region is CASSVAMRVQETQYF. The CDR3 DNA sequence: TGTGCCAGCAGCGTAGCTATGCGGGTTCAAGAGACCCAGTACTTC.

The CDR3 DNA reads TGCAGCGTGAACCGGGACAGGGGAGGGATATCGGCTAACTATGGCTACACCTTC. The encoded protein is CSVNRDRGGISANYGYTF. The genes are TRBV29-1 and TRBJ1-2, with 10 nucleotides matching TRBD1. Per the germline V gene, CDR1 is SQVTM and CDR2 is ANQGSEA. The CDR3 has 18 amino acids. The V gene end was trimmed by 6 bases and the J gene end by 0 bases; junction bases not matched to a gene: 16. Using reference TRBV29-1 and TRBJ1-2 for the parts outside the CDR3, the full variable domain is SAVISQKPSRDICQRGTSLTIQCQVDSQVTMMFWYRQQPGQSLTLIATANQGSEATYESGFVIDKFPISRPNLTFSTLTVSNMSPEDSSIYLCSVNRDRGGISANYGYTFGSGTRLTVV.

This chain links TRBV7-2 with TRBJ2-1; TRBD2 aligns across 9 bases. This CDR3 has 15 amino acids. Germline V gene sequence: CDR1 SGHTA, CDR2 FQGNSA. The trim removed 1 base at V and 5 bases at J, leaving 3 bases unmatched. CDR3 residues: CASSLVLAGNNEQFF. The CDR3 nucleotides are TGTGCCAGCAGCTTAGTGCTAGCGGGGAACAATGAGCAGTTCTTC.

The chain recombines TRBV27 with TRBJ2-1, with 16 bases fitting TRBD2. Germline CDR1 reads MNHEY; CDR2 reads SMNVEV (reference sequence). The CDR3 is 14 residues long. V dropped 6 bases and J dropped 9; count of bases not matched to a gene: 2. DNA of the CDR3: TGTGCCAGCAGGGGACTAGCGGGGGGGCTTGAGCAGTTCTTC. Translating gives CASRGLAGGLEQFF.

This chain connects TRBV5-1 to TRBJ2-7; D not certain. The V end lost 0 bases, the J end lost 0 bases, and 7 bases lay between the germline ends. This CDR3 has 14 amino acids. CDR1 is SGHRS, CDR2 YFSETQ, per germline. CDR3: CASSLAENSYEQYV. The CDR3 nucleotides are TGCGCCAGCAGCTTGGCGGAGAACTCCTACGAGCAGTACGTC.

The V call is TRBV9, the J call TRBJ2-1, with 13 bases lining up with TRBD2. Per the germline V gene, CDR1 is SGDLS and CDR2 is YYNGEE. V shed 4 bases and J 11 bases; nucleotides not matched to a gene: 3. The CDR3 length is 13 residues. The CDR3: CASSPLAGGQQFF. The DNA of the CDR3 is TGTGCCAGCAGCCCACTAGCGGGAGGGCAGCAGTTCTTC.